These 19 T cell receptor beta chains were sequenced from one sample in a study of CD8 T cells in Susac syndrome (dated by TCRdb to about 2019). Library construction relied on the immunoSEQ multiplex PCR assay. RNA was extracted using the RNeasy kit, and about 0.45 to 1 ug of the RNA was reverse transcribed with random hexamers. TCRdb passed the public sequencing reads through fastp at Q25 and MiXCR, retaining productive beta sequences. One record per CDR3 amino acid sequence lists the most common genes and DNA. The sample table lists some 120,000 distinct CDR3 sequences, less than 95% of them with a count of one. The top ten clonotypes cover approximately 0.13% of the sample. The source material was CD4+ T cells from PBMCs. The receptors come from a human donor with multiple sclerosis.

The genes are TRBV7-9 and TRBJ1-2; the D is unclear. The CDR3 totals 11 residues. V dropped 1 base and J dropped 7 bases, with 4 bases sitting between them. CDR1 and CDR2 from the germline V gene are SEHNR and FQNEAQ (reference sequence). CDR3: CASSLVTGYTF. The DNA of the CDR3 is TGTGCCAGCAGCTTAGTCACTGGCTACACCTTC.

The chain couples TRBV7-9 to TRBJ2-7; D may be TRBD1 or TRBD2 (5 bases each). The V gene's germline CDR1 is SEHNR and CDR2 FQNEAQ (reference sequence). The CDR3 is 16 amino acids. V lost 5 bases to trimming and J lost 1 base, with 18 bases between them. The CDR3 loop reads CASSPRGARNSYEQYF. Written as DNA, the CDR3 is TGTGCCAGCAGCCCTCGAGGGGCGCGGAATTCCTACGAGCAGTACTTC.

This clonotype has only one observation. This rearrangement joins TRBV30 to TRBJ2-7; D gene unclear. V shed 2 bases and J shed 3 bases, with 5 bases lying between them. The CDR3 has 11 amino acids. Germline V gives CDR1 GTSNPN, CDR2 SVGIG (reference sequence). In DNA form, the CDR3 reads TGTGCCTGGAGTCTCCGCTACGAGCAGTACTTC. This sequence encodes CAWSLRYEQYF.

The chain joins TRBV30 to TRBJ2-1; 8 bases line up with TRBD1. The CDR3 contains 12 residues. Germline V CDR1 and CDR2: GTSNPN, SVGIG (reference sequence). V shed 4 bases, J shed 7 bases, and the junction held 3 bases outside the gene matches. The CDR3 sequence: CAWKDRVNEQFF. The DNA of the CDR3 is TGTGCCTGGAAGGACAGGGTGAATGAGCAGTTCTTC.

The chain combines TRBV19 with TRBJ1-5, with TRBD1 matching 9 bases. This CDR3 is 15 amino acids long. Germline V lookup: CDR1 LNHDA, CDR2 SQIVND (reference sequence). Trimming removed 5 bases from V and 5 bases from J; junction bases left unmatched: 7. CDR3 nucleotides: TGTGCCAGTAGTGGCAAACAGGGGGCTTATCAGCCCCAGCATTTT. It yields the protein CASSGKQGAYQPQHF.

The genes are TRBV12-3 or TRBV12-4 and TRBJ1-4; tentative D call: TRBD1 (6 bases). The CDR3 has 15 residues. V was trimmed by 4 bases and J by 2 bases, leaving 11 bases between them. The CDR3 protein is CASSSPGATNEKLFF. The CDR3 DNA is TGTGCCAGCAGTTCCCCAGGGGCGACTAATGAAAAACTGTTTTTT.

This clonotype appeared once. The V call is TRBV6-1, the J call TRBJ1-2; D gene ambiguous. This CDR3 has 13 amino acids. V shed 8 bases and J shed 0 bases, with 10 bases lying between them. Germline V gene data show CDR1 as MNHNS and CDR2 as SASEGT. The chain's CDR3 is CASERYTNYGYTF. The CDR3, as DNA: TGTGCCAGCGAGAGATACACTAACTATGGCTACACCTTC.

The V call is TRBV18, the J call TRBJ2-6; D is possibly TRBD2 (6 bases). The germline gives CDR1 KGHSH, CDR2 LQKENI. V was pared by 3 bases and J by 5 bases, with 14 bases between. This CDR3 is 16 amino acids long. The CDR3 here is CASSPGGDARANVLTF. The CDR3 DNA sequence: TGTGCCAGCTCACCCGGCGGGGATGCGAGGGCCAACGTCCTGACTTTC.

The gene calls are TRBV30 and TRBJ1-2; D is unclear. The germline CDR1 and CDR2 sequences are GTSNPN and SVGIG (reference sequence). V shed 0 bases and J shed 3 bases, with 11 bases lying between them. The CDR3 runs to 14 residues. For the CDR3, the DNA is TGTGCCTGGAGTGTACGACCGGGCGACTATGGCTACACCTTC. It specifies CAWSVRPGDYGYTF.

The chain recombines TRBV14 with TRBJ2-3; 8 nucleotides agree with TRBD2. Germline assignment: CDR1 SGHDN and CDR2 FVKESK. The CDR3 extends over 18 amino acids. The V and J ends lost 0 bases and 4 bases, in that order; junction bases with no gene match: 12. CDR3 sequence: CASSQDLLREGKPDTQYF. CDR3 DNA: TGTGCCAGCAGCCAAGATCTCCTCCGGGAGGGGAAACCAGATACGCAGTATTTT.

This chain links TRBV6-2 or TRBV6-3 with TRBJ2-7; D unresolved. Germline V gives CDR1 MNHEY, CDR2 SVGEGT. The CDR3 is 14 amino acids. V dropped 0 bases and J dropped 2 bases, with 8 bases sitting between them. CDR3 loop: CASSYSAGAYEQYF. CDR3 DNA: TGTGCCAGCAGTTACTCGGCCGGCGCCTACGAGCAGTACTTC.

The chain has TRBV7-2 and TRBJ2-5, with 8 bases identical to TRBD1. The V segment lost 3 bases and the J segment 5 bases; nucleotides outside the gene matches: 5. Germline assignment: CDR1 SGHTA and CDR2 FQGNSA. This CDR3 is built from 14 residues. CDR3 in amino acids: CASSFTTGVETQYF. The CDR3 DNA reads TGTGCCAGCAGCTTCACGACAGGGGTGGAGACCCAGTACTTC.

This chain links TRBV30 with TRBJ1-5, with a possible D match to TRBD1 (5 bases). Deletions cut 4 bases from V and 0 bases from J, with 10 bases between. CDR1 and CDR2 (germline): GTSNPN, SVGIG (reference sequence). This CDR3 has 14 amino acids. The DNA of the CDR3 is TGTGCCTGGACTGTTGACAGTAGCAATCAGCCCCAGCATTTT. This encodes CAWTVDSSNQPQHF. Complete variable domain (other parts from reference TRBV30 and TRBJ1-5): SQTIHQWPATLVQPVGSPLSLECTVEGTSNPNLYWYRQAAGRGLQLLFYSVGIGQISSEVPQNLSASRPQDRQFILSSKKLLLSDSGFYLCAWTVDSSNQPQHFGDGTRLSIL.

The chain links TRBV30 to TRBJ2-2, with 9 bases lining up with TRBD1. Trimming removed 4 bases from V and 5 bases from J; junction bases left unmatched: 14. This CDR3 has 17 residues. CDR1 GTSNPN and CDR2 SVGIG come from the germline V gene (reference sequence). The CDR3 is CAWTFREGQGGTGELFF. CDR3 nucleotide sequence: TGTGCCTGGACCTTCAGAGAGGGACAGGGCGGTACCGGGGAGCTGTTTTTT.

This clonotype showed up just once. The genes are TRBV6-1 and TRBJ1-5; D might be TRBD1 (5 bases). Germline values: CDR1 MNHNS, CDR2 SASEGT. Trimming removed 6 bases at V and 0 bases at J, with 18 bases between. There are 17 residues in the CDR3. CDR3 sequence (DNA): TGTGCCAGCAGCGAGCCGGGACGCACCCATAGCAATCAGCCCCAGCATTTT. Its protein product is CASSEPGRTHSNQPQHF.

The chain links TRBV5-1 to TRBJ2-7; TRBD1 aligns across 9 bases. The CDR3 is 14 amino acids. Germline lookup yields CDR1 SGHRS and CDR2 YFSETQ. V gave up 1 base and J gave up 3 bases; unmatched junction bases: 2. The chain's CDR3 is CASSLRDRDYEQYF. The CDR3 region has the DNA TGCGCCAGCAGCTTGCGGGACAGGGACTACGAGCAGTACTTC.

V is TRBV6-5 and J is TRBJ1-2; 8 nucleotides align to TRBD1. The germline V gene has CDR1 MNHEY and CDR2 SVGAGI. The trim removed 5 bases at V and 3 bases at J, leaving 5 bases unmatched. The CDR3 length is 14 residues. The CDR3 DNA reads TGTGCCAGCAGTGCACAGGGGGGGGACTATGGCTACACCTTC. It codes for CASSAQGGDYGYTF.

The gene calls are TRBV7-3 and TRBJ2-7; D gene ambiguous. The V end lost 8 bases, the J end lost 3 bases, and 14 bases lay between the germline ends. Germline CDR1 is SGHTA and CDR2 is FQGTGA. The CDR3 is 13 residues long. This CDR3 is CASSPDPSYEQYF. The CDR3 DNA reads TGTGCCAGCTCCCCGGACCCAAGCTACGAGCAGTACTTC. The whole variable domain, remainder taken from reference TRBV7-3 and TRBJ2-7, is GAGVSQTPSNKVTEKGKYVELRCDPISGHTALYWYRQSLGQGPEFLIYFQGTGAADDSGLPNDRFFAVRPEGSVSTLKIQRTERGDSAVYLCASSPDPSYEQYFGPGTRLTVT.

V usage is TRBV7-2 and J usage is TRBJ2-5, with a tentative D call TRBD1 (5 bases). The CDR3 sequence is 15 residues long. Germline lookup yields CDR1 SGHTA and CDR2 FQGNSA. V was clipped by 1 base and J by 1 base, with 10 bases between them. The CDR3 coding sequence is TGTGCCAGCAGCTTAGTACCAGACAGCCAAGAGACCCAGTACTTC. Its translation: CASSLVPDSQETQYF. Combining the CDR3 with reference TRBV7-2 and TRBJ2-5 gives the whole variable domain GAGVSQSPSNKVTEKGKDVELRCDPISGHTALYWYRQSLGQGLEFLIYFQGNSAPDKSGLPSDRFSAERTGGSVSTLTIQRTQQEDSAVYLCASSLVPDSQETQYFGPGTRLLVL.